The 14 T cell receptor beta chains reported below all come from one sample, sequenced in a study of blood T cell repertoires in COVID-19. Clones were sequenced by immunoSEQ multiplex PCR, and TCRdb holds only the in-frame ones, with some missing. The table records 57,000 or so clones, roughly 90% of them present only once. Sequenced material: peripheral blood. The source is a woman aged 50 to 65 with active or convalescent COVID-19.

This clone was seen a few times. The rearrangement joins TRBV7-2 to TRBJ2-7, with D maybe TRBD2 (6 bases). V lost 3 bases to trimming and J lost 6 bases, with 12 bases between them. Germline V gene data show CDR1 as SGHTA and CDR2 as FQGNSA. This CDR3 comprises 13 residues. The chain's CDR3 is CASSFGRQSEQYF. Written as DNA, the CDR3 is TGTGCCAGCAGCTTCGGGAGACAGAGCGAGCAGTACTTC.

J is TRBJ2-7 and V is TRBV5-1, with 7 positions matching TRBD1. The CDR3 length is 14 residues. Germline assignment: CDR1 SGHRS and CDR2 YFSETQ. The V segment lost 2 bases and the J segment 4 bases; nucleotides outside the gene matches: 6. In nucleotides, the CDR3 is TGCGCCAGCAGCTTAGAGACAGGGCGGTACGAGCAGTACTTC. This gives the protein CASSLETGRYEQYF.

The table lists this clone with a few counts. The V call is TRBV2, the J call TRBJ1-2; the D gene is possibly TRBD1 (6 bases). Germline CDR1 SNHLY, CDR2 FYNNEI. The V end lost 4 bases, the J end lost 2 bases, and 11 bases lay between the germline ends. CDR3 length: 14 amino acids. The CDR3 sequence: CASSGNRVNYGYTF. CDR3 nucleotides: TGTGCCAGCAGTGGGAACAGGGTGAACTATGGCTACACCTTC.

J is TRBJ2-5 and V is TRBV29-1; 10 nucleotides align to TRBD1. Germline V gene sequence: CDR1 SQVTM, CDR2 ANQGSEA. The CDR3 contains 14 residues. The trim removed 7 bases at V and 4 bases at J, leaving 9 bases unmatched. CDR3: CSAVTGGAPETQYF. The CDR3 nucleotides are TGCAGCGCCGTGACAGGGGGCGCCCCAGAGACCCAGTACTTC.

The chain recombines TRBV15 with TRBJ1-5, with D perhaps matching TRBD1 (5 bases). Germline values: CDR1 LNHNV, CDR2 YYDKDF (reference sequence). The CDR3 is 14 residues long. The V end was cut by 0 bases, the J end by 4 bases, with 7 bases between. This chain's CDR3 is CATSREQGNQPQHF. The CDR3 DNA follows: TGTGCCACCAGCAGAGAGCAGGGTAATCAGCCCCAGCATTTT. The variable domain in full, with the rest retrieved from reference TRBV15 and TRBJ1-5, is DAMVIQNPRYQVTQFGKPVTLSCSQTLNHNVMYWYQQKSSQAPKLLFHYYDKDFNNEADTPDNFQSRRPNTSFCFLDIRSPGLGDTAMYLCATSREQGNQPQHFGDGTRLSIL.

V and J are TRBV6-5 and TRBJ1-4; D is unclear. The germline gives CDR1 MNHEY, CDR2 SVGAGI. The CDR3 length is 14 residues. V shed 2 bases and J shed 5 bases, with 9 bases lying between them. The CDR3 DNA reads TGTGCCAGCAGTTACATCGGGAGGAATGAAAAACTGTTTTTT. This codes for CASSYIGRNEKLFF.

The chain has TRBV20-1 and TRBJ2-7; TRBD1 matches 7 bases. Germline V gene data show CDR1 as DFQATT and CDR2 as SNEGSKA (reference sequence). CDR3 length: 11 amino acids. The V gene end was trimmed by 5 bases and the J gene end by 3 bases; junction bases not matched to a gene: 1. The CDR3 here is CSAGTDYEQYF. In DNA, the CDR3 is TGCAGTGCTGGGACAGACTACGAGCAGTACTTC.

Only one count was recorded for this clone. Germline and junction disagree at one end, which may indicate a read error. V usage is TRBV9 and J usage is TRBJ1-3; 7 bases are shared with TRBD1. The CDR3 is 19 amino acids. Germline V gives CDR1 SGDLS, CDR2 YYNGEE. The CDR3 DNA reads TGTGCCAGCAGGGTAGCGATCCAGGACAGGATTGGGAAAGGAAACACCATATATTTT. Residues: CASRVAIQDRIGKGNTIYF. The whole variable domain, filled in from reference TRBV9 and TRBJ1-3, reads DSGVTQTPKHLITATGQRVTLRCSPRSGDLSVYWYQQSLDQGLQFLIQYYNGEERAKGNILERFSAQQFPDLHSELNLSSLELGDSALYFCASRVAIQDRIGKGNTIYFGEGSWLTVV.

This chain's CDR3 is CASSPTLESAKNIQYF. CDR3 DNA sequence: TGTGCCAGCAGCCCAACACTAGAATCGGCCAAAAACATTCAGTACTTC. The chain couples TRBV7-8 to TRBJ2-4; TRBD2 is a possible D gene (5 bases). Per germline, CDR1 SGHVS and CDR2 FQNEAQ. The CDR3 consists of 16 residues. V was pared by 5 bases and J by 1 base, with 15 bases between.

The V gene is TRBV5-1, the J gene TRBJ2-3; D not resolved. Germline lookup yields CDR1 SGHRS and CDR2 YFSETQ. The CDR3 spans 15 residues. V shed 0 bases and J shed 3 bases, with 11 bases lying between them. The CDR3 nucleotides are TGCGCCAGCAGCTTGGAAAACGGTCTGACAGATACGCAGTATTTT. It is translated as CASSLENGLTDTQYF.

This clone turned up a few times. This chain connects TRBV30 to TRBJ1-1; no firm D call. The germline V gene has CDR1 GTSNPN and CDR2 SVGIG (reference sequence). The V and J ends lost 0 bases and 1 base respectively, with 12 bases between them. The CDR3 contains 15 residues. CDR3 DNA: TGTGCCTGGAGTGTATTGGCGGGCGCGAACACTGAAGCTTTCTTT. Translating it yields CAWSVLAGANTEAFF.

The chain combines TRBV6-6 with TRBJ1-5; possible D gene TRBD1, 5 bases. Germline V CDR1 and CDR2: MNHNY, SVGAGI (reference sequence). The CDR3 contains 15 residues. Trimming removed 6 bases at V and 3 bases at J, with 15 bases between. This CDR3 reads CASRGDLGSNQPQHF. The CDR3 DNA is TGTGCCAGCAGGGGGGACTTGGGCTCCAATCAGCCCCAGCATTTT.

On this clone: One end of the junction is discordant with germline, which a read error may explain. This rearrangement joins TRBV7-7 to TRBJ2-3; D is ambiguous. This CDR3 region has 13 residues. Per the germline V gene, CDR1 is SSHAT and CDR2 is FNYEAQ (reference sequence). The CDR3 loop is CASSLGSSDTQYF. The CDR3 nucleotides read TGTGCTAGCAGCTTAGGTTCCTCAGATACGCAGTATTTT.

The chain is built from TRBV19 and TRBJ2-2; 8 nucleotides align to TRBD2. This CDR3 has 14 residues. With 7 bases clipped from V and 4 bases from J, the junction kept 5 bases outside the gene matches. CDR1 is LNHDA and CDR2 is SQIVND in the germline V gene (reference sequence). CDR3 protein: CASTVAGGTGELFF. DNA for the CDR3: TGTGCCAGTACAGTGGCGGGAGGCACCGGGGAGCTGTTTTTT.